Below are 6 T cell receptor beta chains sequenced from a single sample in a study of blood T cell repertoires in COVID-19. Sequencing used immunoSEQ multiplex PCR; TCRdb keeps in-frame clones, though not all of them. This table holds 250,000 to 400,000 clones, roughly 90% found once. Sequenced sample: peripheral blood. These receptors were obtained from a woman in her 30s with COVID-19, enrolled during active disease.

The V gene is TRBV6-4, the J gene TRBJ1-1; D not certain. This CDR3 is built from 13 residues. V was clipped by 5 bases and J by 1 base, with 8 bases between them. Germline V lookup: CDR1 MRHNA, CDR2 SNTAGT. CDR3 sequence: CASSLEGNTEAFF. In DNA, the CDR3 is TGTGCCAGCAGTTTGGAGGGGAACACTGAAGCTTTCTTT.

The V and J genes are TRBV2 and TRBJ1-4; 8 bases line up with TRBD1. CDR3 length equals 15 residues. Germline V gives CDR1 SNHLY, CDR2 FYNNEI. The junction had 7 bases not matched to a gene; V was cut back by 10 bases and J by 0 bases. CDR3 in amino acids: CATTGDHTTNEKLFF. The CDR3 coding sequence is TGTGCCACGACAGGGGACCACACAACTAATGAAAAACTGTTTTTT.

V usage is TRBV19 and J usage is TRBJ2-3, with 11 bases fitting TRBD2. CDR3 length: 16 amino acids. Germline V gene data show CDR1 as LNHDA and CDR2 as SQIVND (reference sequence). With 7 bases clipped from V and 4 bases from J, the junction kept 10 bases outside the gene matches. The CDR3 DNA reads as TGTGCCAGTAACCCAGGGACTAGCGGACTCCCAGATACGCAGTATTTT. It codes for CASNPGTSGLPDTQYF. Full variable domain (outside the CDR3, taken from reference TRBV19 and TRBJ2-3): DGGITQSPKYLFRKEGQNVTLSCEQNLNHDAMYWYRQDPGQGLRLIYYSQIVNDFQKGDIAEGYSVSREKKESFPLTVTSAQKNPTAFYLCASNPGTSGLPDTQYFGPGTRLTVL.

The chain has TRBV5-4 and TRBJ2-7, with TRBD1 matching over 8 bases. Per the germline V gene, CDR1 is SGHNT and CDR2 is YYREEE (reference sequence). V was pared by 4 bases and J by 6 bases, with 6 bases of the junction left unmatched. The CDR3 extends over 13 amino acids. The CDR3 sequence is CASSLWGQVEQYF. The CDR3 nucleotides are TGTGCCAGCAGCCTATGGGGACAGGTCGAGCAGTACTTC.

The chain links TRBV7-9 to TRBJ2-7; 9 bases match TRBD1. The CDR3 totals 14 residues. V dropped 1 base and J dropped 4; count of bases not matched to a gene: 2. Germline values: CDR1 SEHNR, CDR2 FQNEAQ (reference sequence). The CDR3 is CASSLGQGEYEQYF. Here the CDR3 DNA reads TGTGCCAGCAGCTTAGGACAGGGGGAGTACGAGCAGTACTTC.

V gene TRBV24-1 combines with J gene TRBJ2-1; 13 nucleotides match TRBD2. The CDR3 length is 15 residues. Per germline, CDR1 KGHDR and CDR2 SFDVKD. Trimming removed 4 bases from V and 7 bases from J; junction bases left unmatched: 3. The CDR3 nucleotides are TGTGCCACCAGTGAGGGACTAGCGGGACGGAATGAGCAGTTCTTC. Translation gives CATSEGLAGRNEQFF.